The clone carrying this T cell receptor beta chain was seen a few times. Its specificity is not known. This entry is derived from a study of T cell responses to AZD1222 COVID-19 vaccine. V shed 3 bases and J shed 5 bases, with 7 bases lying between them. Germline CDR1 and CDR2: DFQATT and SNEGSKA (reference sequence). This CDR3 region has 11 residues. Notes on the study in general: Baseline antibody screening turned up just six seropositive AZD1222 recipients. Clonal diversity may have been underestimated, and the donors were mostly white British, with more females than males.

TCRdb's table, derived via immunoSEQ multiplex PCR, lists solely in-frame clones and lacks some. This table holds 90,000 to 120,000 clones, around nine tenths found once. Second doses at about 4 or about 12 weeks were pooled. The material was peripheral blood, obtained 28 days after the second AZD1222 dose. The genes are TRBV20-1 and TRBJ1-1; tentatively, D is TRBD1 (5 bases). The sequence came from an adult who received the AZD1222 COVID-19 vaccine. In nucleotides, the CDR3 is TGCAGTGCTAGGCCAGGGACTGAAGCTTTCTTT. Its protein product is CSARPGTEAFF.